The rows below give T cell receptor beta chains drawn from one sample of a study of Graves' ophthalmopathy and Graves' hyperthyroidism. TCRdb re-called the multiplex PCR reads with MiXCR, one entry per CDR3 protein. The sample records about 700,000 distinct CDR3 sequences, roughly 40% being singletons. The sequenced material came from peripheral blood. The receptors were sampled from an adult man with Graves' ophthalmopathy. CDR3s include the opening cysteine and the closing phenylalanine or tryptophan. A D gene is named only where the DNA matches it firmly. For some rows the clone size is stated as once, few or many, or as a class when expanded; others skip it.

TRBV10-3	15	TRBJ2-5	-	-	TGTGCCATCAGTGATAGGGTAGAGTCGTGGGAGACCCGGTACTTC	CAISDRVESWETRYF
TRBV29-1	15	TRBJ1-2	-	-	TGCAGCGTTGAAGATCGAGGGGGTTTTGATTATGGCTACACCTTC	CSVEDRGGFDYGYTF
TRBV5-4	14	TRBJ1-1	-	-	TGTGCCAGCAGCTCAGAGACCGGGACCCTTGAAGCTTTCTTT	CASSSETGTLEAFF
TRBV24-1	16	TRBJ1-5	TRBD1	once	TGTGCCACCAGTGTCCCAGGGACAGGGGGATATCAGCCCCAGCATTTT	CATSVPGTGGYQPQHF
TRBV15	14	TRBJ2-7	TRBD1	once	TGTGCCACCAAACCAGGGACAGGCTCCTACGAGCAGTACTTC	CATKPGTGSYEQYF
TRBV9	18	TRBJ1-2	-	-	-	CASSIYLCSVTGGWGYTF
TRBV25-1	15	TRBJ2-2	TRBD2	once	TGTGCCAGCAGTTGGACTAGCGGGGGGACCGGGGAGCTGTTTTTT	CASSWTSGGTGELFF
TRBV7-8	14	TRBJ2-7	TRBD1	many	TGTGCCAGCAGCCCCTACAGGGGAACGGGTGAGCAGTACTTC	CASSPYRGTGEQYF
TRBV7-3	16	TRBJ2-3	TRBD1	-	TGTGCCAGCAGCCTAAAGACAGGGGGCCACACAGATACGCAGTATTTT	CASSLKTGGHTDTQYF
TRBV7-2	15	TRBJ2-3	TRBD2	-	TGTGCCAGCAGCTTAGGCGGGGGGCACACAGATACGCAGTATTTT	CASSLGGGHTDTQYF
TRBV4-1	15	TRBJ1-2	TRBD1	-	TGCGCCAGCAGCCAAGTTTACAGGGGGCTGGATGGCTACACCTTC	CASSQVYRGLDGYTF
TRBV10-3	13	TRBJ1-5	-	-	TGTGCCAGCAGTGAAGTACGGCGGGGAGCCCAGCATTTT	CASSEVRRGAQHF
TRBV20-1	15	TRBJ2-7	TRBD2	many	TGCAGTGCTATAGGACTAGCGGGAAGGGCGTACGAGCAGTACTTC	CSAIGLAGRAYEQYF
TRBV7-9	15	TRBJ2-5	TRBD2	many	TGTGCCAGCAGCTTGGGACTAGCGGGAGATGAGACCCAGTACTTC	CASSLGLAGDETQYF
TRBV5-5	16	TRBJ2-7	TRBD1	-	TGTGCCAGCAGTTCCCGACGACAGGGGTCTGTCTACGAGCAGTACTTC	CASSSRRQGSVYEQYF
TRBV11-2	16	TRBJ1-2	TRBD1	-	TGTGCCAGCAGCTCATATCGGGACAGGGGAATTTGGGGCTACACCTTC	CASSSYRDRGIWGYTF
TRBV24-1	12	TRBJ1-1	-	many	TGTGCCACCAGTGACCCAGGGACAGAAGCTTTCTTT	CATSDPGTEAFF
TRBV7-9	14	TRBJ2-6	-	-	TGTGCTAGTTACGCCAACTCTGGGGCCAACGTCCTGACTTTC	CASYANSGANVLTF
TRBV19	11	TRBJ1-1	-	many	TGTGCCAGTAGTATGGACCTGAGAGCTTTCTTT	CASSMDLRAFF
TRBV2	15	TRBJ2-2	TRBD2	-	TGTGCCAGCAGCAAAAGCGGGGGGCACACCGGGGAGCTGTTTTTT	CASSKSGGHTGELFF
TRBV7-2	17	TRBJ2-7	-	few	TGTGCCAGCAGCCATTCGGGGGTCAGCAGACGAGTCTACGAGCAGTACTTC	CASSHSGVSRRVYEQYF
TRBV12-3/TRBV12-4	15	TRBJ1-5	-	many	TGTGCCAGCAGTTTAGGGGGGCGACGCAATCAGCCCCAGCATTTT	CASSLGGRRNQPQHF
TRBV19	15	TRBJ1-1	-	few	TGTGCCAGTAGGAGGACAGACCCAGTGAGGACTGAAGCTTTCTTT	CASRRTDPVRTEAFF
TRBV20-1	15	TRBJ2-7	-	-	TGCAGTGCTCCGAATGTTGACAGGAACACCTACGAGCAGTACTTC	CSAPNVDRNTYEQYF
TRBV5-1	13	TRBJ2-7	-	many	TGCGCCAGCAGCATGGGACTCGACTACGAGCAGTACTTC	CASSMGLDYEQYF
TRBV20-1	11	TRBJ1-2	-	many	TGCAGTGCTAGACGGATTTATGGCTACACCTTC	CSARRIYGYTF
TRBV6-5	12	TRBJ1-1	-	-	TGTGCCAGCAGTTGCGGAAAAACTGAAGCTTTCTTT	CASSCGKTEAFF
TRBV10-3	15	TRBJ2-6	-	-	TGTGCCATCAGCGAGGATACATCCGGGGCCAACGTCCTGACTTTC	CAISEDTSGANVLTF
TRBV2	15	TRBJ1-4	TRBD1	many	TGTGCCAGCAGGCTTACGGGACAGGGCAATGAAAAACTGTTTTTT	CASRLTGQGNEKLFF
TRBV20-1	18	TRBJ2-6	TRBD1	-	TGCAGTGCTAGAGATGCCACAGGGGGCAATACTGGGGCCAACGTCCTGACTTTC	CSARDATGGNTGANVLTF
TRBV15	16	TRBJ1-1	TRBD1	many	TGTGCCACCAGCGGGCGTAAAGGGACAGGGAACACTGAAGCTTTCTTT	CATSGRKGTGNTEAFF
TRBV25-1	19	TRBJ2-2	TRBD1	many	TGTGCCAGCAGTGATCTCGTCCCGGGACAGGGATGGGGAGCCGGGGAGCTGTTTTTT	CASSDLVPGQGWGAGELFF
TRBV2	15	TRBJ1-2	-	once	TGTGCCAGCTCAGCGACAGAGACTTCTAACTATGGCTACACCTTC	CASSATETSNYGYTF
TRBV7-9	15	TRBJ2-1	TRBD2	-	TGTGCCAGCAGCTCGCGGACTAGCGGGAGTGGAGAGCAGTTCTTC	CASSSRTSGSGEQFF
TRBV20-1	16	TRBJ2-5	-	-	TGCAGTGCTAGACTGGGACTGGTGAAGACACAAGAGACCCAGTACTTC	CSARLGLVKTQETQYF
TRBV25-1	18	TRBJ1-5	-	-	TGTGCCAGCAGCCACAAGAGGGCCCGACGGGTTAGCAATCAGCCCCAGCATTTT	CASSHKRARRVSNQPQHF
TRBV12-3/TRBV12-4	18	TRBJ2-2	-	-	TGTGCCAGCAGTTTACGAGAGTTGGAGACAACGAACACCGGGGAGCTGTTTTTT	CASSLRELETTNTGELFF
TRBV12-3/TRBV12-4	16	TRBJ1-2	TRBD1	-	TGTGCCAGCAGCGCCCGTACCGGGACAGGGAACTATGGCTACACCTTC	CASSARTGTGNYGYTF
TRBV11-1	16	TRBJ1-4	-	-	TGTGCCAGCAGCTTAGCGGGGACCGCCCTGAATGAAAAACTGTTTTTT	CASSLAGTALNEKLFF